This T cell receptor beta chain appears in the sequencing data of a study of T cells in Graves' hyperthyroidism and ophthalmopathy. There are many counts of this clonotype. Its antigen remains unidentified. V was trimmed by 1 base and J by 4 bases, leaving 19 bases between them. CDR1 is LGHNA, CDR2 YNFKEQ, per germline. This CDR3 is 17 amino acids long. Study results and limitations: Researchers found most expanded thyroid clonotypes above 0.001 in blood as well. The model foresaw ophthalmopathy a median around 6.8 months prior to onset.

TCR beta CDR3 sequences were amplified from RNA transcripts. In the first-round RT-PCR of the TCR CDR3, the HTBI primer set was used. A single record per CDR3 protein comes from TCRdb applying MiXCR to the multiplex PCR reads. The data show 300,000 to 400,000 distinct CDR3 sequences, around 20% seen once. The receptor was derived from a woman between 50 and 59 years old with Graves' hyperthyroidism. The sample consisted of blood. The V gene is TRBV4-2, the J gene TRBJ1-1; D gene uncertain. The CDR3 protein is CASSQVEILEVRTEAFF. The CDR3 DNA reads TGTGCCAGCAGCCAAGTGGAAATTTTAGAGGTCCGCACTGAAGCTTTCTTT.